The 18 T cell receptor beta chains given below trace back to one sample, sequenced in a study of cytomegalovirus exposure and HLA in healthy donors (dated by TCRdb to about 2017). The library was produced with the immunoSEQ multiplex PCR assay. A mixture of 60 forward primers for TCR Vbeta segments and 13 reverse primers for TCR Jbeta segments was used in the multiplex PCR. The table was pulled from immuneACCESS by TCRdb, which kept in-frame rearrangements only. Such tables lose some clones; where checked, under half of the loss comes from unresolved V genes, and the rest has no known cause. The sample has around 200,000 clones on record, roughly 88% of them singletons. Clones ranked in the top ten supply 0.95% to 1.5% of the sample. The specimen sequenced was PBMCs. Receptors originate from a girl aged 2-9 years in good health and CMV-seropositive.

The chain joins TRBV29-1 to TRBJ2-3; 10 bases agree with TRBD1. This CDR3 comprises 15 residues. Germline assignment: CDR1 SQVTM and CDR2 ANQGSEA. V lost 3 bases, J lost 1 base, and 4 bases stayed unmatched. CDR3 protein: CSVEGDRGGTDTQYF. Written as DNA, the CDR3 is TGCAGCGTTGAGGGGGACAGGGGAGGCACAGATACGCAGTATTTT.

The chain has TRBV4-2 and TRBJ2-1; TRBD2 might be the D (6 bases). The CDR3 runs 13 residues. CDR1 LGHNA and CDR2 YNFKEQ come from the germline V gene. V shed 1 base and J shed 14 bases, with 15 bases lying between them. CDR3 nucleotide sequence: TGTGCCAGCAGCCAAGCGGGCGGAGGGCGGAAGTTCTTC. Translating gives CASSQAGGGRKFF.

V is TRBV29-1 and J is TRBJ2-7; D perhaps matches TRBD2 (5 bases). Per the germline V gene, CDR1 is SQVTM and CDR2 is ANQGSEA. The CDR3 loop spans 14 amino acids. Trimming removed 4 bases from V and 1 base from J, with 14 bases in between. The DNA for the CDR3 is TGCAGCGTTGTGCTACACTCGGGGTCCTACGAGCAGTACTTC. This sequence encodes CSVVLHSGSYEQYF.

This chain links TRBV5-6 with TRBJ2-5, with D perhaps TRBD2 (6 bases). This CDR3 comprises 14 residues. V lost 4 bases and J 7 bases, leaving 17 bases between the germline ends. Germline V gene lookup returns CDR1 SGHDT and CDR2 YYEEEE. In DNA, the CDR3 is TGTGCCAGCAGCCACCGATGGGGGGTGGGGACCCAGTACTTC. The encoded protein is CASSHRWGVGTQYF. Using reference TRBV5-6 and TRBJ2-5 for the parts outside the CDR3, the full variable domain is DAGVTQSPTHLIKTRGQQVTLRCSPKSGHDTVSWYQQALGQGPQFIFQYYEEEERQRGNFPDRFSGHQFPNYSSELNVNALLLGDSALYLCASSHRWGVGTQYFGPGTRLLVL.

The rearrangement links TRBV30 to TRBJ1-4, with a weak D call TRBD1 (5 bases). Germline CDR1 and CDR2: GTSNPN and SVGIG (reference sequence). V gave up 1 base and J gave up 5 bases, with 11 bases separating them. This CDR3 spans 14 amino acids. CDR3: CAWSDLGGNEKLFF. CDR3 nucleotides: TGTGCCTGGAGTGACCTGGGGGGAAATGAAAAACTGTTTTTT.

The gene calls are TRBV11-2 and TRBJ1-1; D unclear. The CDR3 runs to 16 residues. Germline V lookup: CDR1 SGHAT, CDR2 FQNNGV. V was pared by 5 bases and J by 3 bases, with 19 bases between. The CDR3 DNA follows: TGTGCCAGCAGCCCTCTCCGGCCGGGGATTCACACTGAAGCTTTCTTT. Translating gives CASSPLRPGIHTEAFF.

This clone has a handful of counts. The chain combines TRBV5-4 with TRBJ1-1, with TRBD1 identical over 7 bases. CDR1 and CDR2 (germline): SGHNT, YYREEE (reference sequence). The CDR3 runs 13 residues. Trimming at V came to 4 bases and at J to 4 bases, leaving 4 bases not matched to a gene. The CDR3 DNA reads as TGTGCCAGCAGCCGAAACAGGGGCACTGAAGCTTTCTTT. Its translation: CASSRNRGTEAFF.

This chain connects TRBV19 to TRBJ1-1, with a weak D call TRBD1 (5 bases). Germline lookup yields CDR1 LNHDA and CDR2 SQIVND (reference sequence). There are 15 residues in the CDR3. V was cut by 8 bases and J by 3 bases, with 19 bases left in between. CDR3 sequence: CASSRQSRPHTEAFF. The CDR3 nucleotides are TGTGCCAGTTCCCGACAGTCCAGGCCCCACACTGAAGCTTTCTTT.

V usage is TRBV21-1 and J usage is TRBJ1-4; TRBD1, as called in the table, went unchecked against the DNA. TRBV21-1 is a listed pseudogene. This CDR3 spans 15 amino acids. As DNA, the CDR3 is TGTGCCAGCAGCCCTCCGGGACAGGGGGAAGAAAAACTGTTTTTT. Residues: CASSPPGQGEEKLFF.

This clone was seen more than once but under ten times. The genes are TRBV6-1 and TRBJ1-2; 9 nucleotides agree with TRBD1. Germline V gene lookup returns CDR1 MNHNS and CDR2 SASEGT. The CDR3 has 16 residues. J lost 4 bases, V lost 4 bases, and 10 bases had no gene match. CDR3 bases: TGTGCCAGCAGTGCTAGACCGCCGGGACAGGGCTATGGCTACACCTTC. This translates into CASSARPPGQGYGYTF.

Turning to this clone: Other DNA sequences in the same sample also yield this CDR3. This rearrangement joins TRBV28 to TRBJ1-1; D is undetermined. Deletions cut 1 base from V and 3 bases from J, with 3 bases between. Germline values: CDR1 MDHEN, CDR2 SYDVKM. The CDR3 runs to 12 residues. The CDR3 DNA sequence: TGTGCCAGCAGTTTATCGGACACTGAAGCTTTCTTT. Translation gives CASSLSDTEAFF.

The chain uses TRBV6-1 and TRBJ2-7; TRBD2 is a possible D gene (6 bases). V was clipped by 6 bases and J by 13 bases, with 22 bases between them. The V gene's germline CDR1 is MNHNS and CDR2 SASEGT. This CDR3 is 13 amino acids long. The DNA for the CDR3 is TGTGCCAGCAGCCAAGGGGACGCCGTGGGAGGATACTTC. Translating it yields CASSQGDAVGGYF.

The rearrangement uses TRBV11-2 and TRBJ1-4; D call uncertain. V lost 3 bases to trimming and J lost 6 bases, with 5 bases between them. This CDR3 region has 12 residues. Germline V CDR1 and CDR2: SGHAT, FQNNGV. The CDR3 here is CASSLSDEKLFF. The CDR3 DNA reads TGTGCCAGCAGCTTGAGTGATGAAAAACTGTTTTTT.

V usage is TRBV10-2 and J usage is TRBJ2-5; 12 bases match TRBD2. From germline, CDR1 is WSHSY and CDR2 SAAADI. The CDR3 extends over 17 amino acids. The J segment lost 4 bases and the V segment lost 8 bases, leaving 14 bases of the junction unmatched. CDR3 region: CASAGSSGRAPVETQYF. In DNA form, the CDR3 reads TGCGCCAGCGCGGGTTCTAGCGGGAGGGCCCCTGTAGAGACCCAGTACTTC.

The chain combines TRBV5-8 with TRBJ1-2; perhaps TRBD1 as D (6 bases). V lost 6 bases and J lost 6, with 15 bases in between. Per the germline V gene, CDR1 is SGHTS and CDR2 is YDEGEE. The CDR3 sequence is 13 residues long. The DNA of the CDR3 is TGTGCCAGCACCGAGGCCACAGGGAATGGCTACACCTTC. Translated, it gives CASTEATGNGYTF.

This clone has a handful of counts. The chain combines TRBV10-3 with TRBJ1-1; D is possibly TRBD1 (5 bases). Trimming pared 8 bases from V and 5 bases from J, leaving 12 bases between. The CDR3 runs 12 residues. CDR1 and CDR2 from the germline V gene are ENHRY and SYGVKD. The CDR3 nucleotides are TGTGCCATCTCATGGGAGGGGACTGAAGCTTTCTTT. It yields the protein CAISWEGTEAFF.

V is TRBV7-7 and J is TRBJ2-3, with D perhaps TRBD1 (6 bases). Per germline, CDR1 SSHAT and CDR2 FNYEAQ (reference sequence). Deletions cut 5 bases from V and 5 bases from J, with 14 bases between. CDR3 length: 14 residues. The CDR3 region is CASSKTGWGDTQYF. In nucleotides, the CDR3 is TGTGCCAGCAGCAAAACAGGGTGGGGAGATACGCAGTATTTT.

This rearrangement joins TRBV12-5 to TRBJ1-5; TRBD1 aligns across 8 bases. Germline loops: CDR1 LGHNT, CDR2 FRNRAP. This CDR3 spans 14 amino acids. V dropped 5 bases and J dropped 5; count of bases not matched to a gene: 5. The CDR3 region has the DNA TGTGCTAGTGGTAAGGACAGGGTGGATCAGCCCCAGCATTTT. This codes for CASGKDRVDQPQHF. Together with reference TRBV12-5 and TRBJ1-5, the CDR3 gives the full variable domain: DARVTQTPRHKVTEMGQEVTMRCQPILGHNTVFWYRQTMMQGLELLAYFRNRAPLDDSGMPKDRFSAEMPDATLATLKIQPSEPRDSAVYFCASGKDRVDQPQHFGDGTRLSIL.